The next 19 T cell receptor beta chains were all read from a single sample in a study of blood T cell repertoires in COVID-19. Clones were sequenced by immunoSEQ multiplex PCR, and TCRdb holds only the in-frame ones, with some missing. The sample shows 300,000 or so clones, 89% of them seen only once. Sequenced material: peripheral blood. The source is a man in his late teens or twenties who had recovered from COVID-19.

CDR3: CASGKGGANTGELFF. CDR3 coding DNA: TGCGCCAGCGGTAAAGGGGGGGCGAACACCGGGGAGCTGTTTTTT. This chain uses TRBV5-1 with TRBJ2-2; possibly TRBD2 for D (7 bases). The CDR3 contains 15 residues. V gave up 7 bases and J gave up 0 bases, with 13 bases separating them. CDR1 is SGHRS, CDR2 YFSETQ, per germline.

The chain uses TRBV25-1 and TRBJ2-3; D is possibly TRBD2 (6 bases). CDR1 MGHDK and CDR2 SYGVNS come from the germline V gene. The CDR3 is 14 amino acids. V was clipped by 2 bases and J by 0 bases, with 6 bases between them. The CDR3 coding sequence is TGTGCCAGCAGTGAAGGGGGGAGCACAGATACGCAGTATTTT. Its protein product is CASSEGGSTDTQYF.

The chain recombines TRBV9 with TRBJ1-1, with a tentative D call TRBD1 (5 bases). This CDR3 comprises 14 residues. CDR1 and CDR2 (germline): SGDLS, YYNGEE. V was clipped by 3 bases and J by 1 base, with 10 bases between them. This CDR3 is CASSASTGNTEAFF. For the CDR3, the DNA is TGTGCCAGCAGCGCCTCAACAGGGAACACTGAAGCTTTCTTT.

CDR3 loop: CASSPTGVGTEAFF. CDR3 DNA: TGTGCCAGTAGCCCGACAGGGGTGGGGACTGAAGCTTTCTTT. V gene TRBV19 combines with J gene TRBJ1-1; 8 bases are shared with TRBD1. The V and J ends lost 6 bases and 5 bases, in that order; junction bases with no gene match: 8. Germline V gives CDR1 LNHDA, CDR2 SQIVND (reference sequence). This CDR3 is built from 14 residues.

V is TRBV7-9 and J is TRBJ1-3; maybe TRBD1 (6 bases). Germline-derived CDR1 and CDR2 are SEHNR and FQNEAQ (reference sequence). V lost 6 bases and J 1 base, leaving 16 bases between the germline ends. The CDR3 sequence is 16 residues long. CDR3 protein: CASRPRGGGSGNTIYF. Here the CDR3 DNA reads TGTGCCAGCAGGCCAAGGGGGGGCGGATCTGGAAACACCATATATTTT.

V and J are TRBV2 and TRBJ1-1; perhaps TRBD1 as D (5 bases). The germline gives CDR1 SNHLY, CDR2 FYNNEI. The CDR3 covers 14 residues. Trimming took off 3 bases at V and 5 bases at J, with 13 bases between the two ends. The CDR3: CASSDRRGETEAFF. The CDR3 DNA reads as TGTGCCAGCAGTGATAGGAGGGGAGAAACTGAAGCTTTCTTT.

This rearrangement joins TRBV10-3 to TRBJ2-2; D perhaps matches TRBD2 (6 bases). The CDR3 consists of 16 residues. Trimming removed 0 bases from V and 0 bases from J, with 8 bases in between. Germline CDR1 reads ENHRY; CDR2 reads SYGVKD. The CDR3 spells CAISESGRSNTGELFF. The CDR3 nucleotides are TGTGCCATCAGTGAGTCGGGGAGGTCGAACACCGGGGAGCTGTTTTTT.

The gene calls are TRBV3-1 (or the pseudogene TRBV3-2) and TRBJ2-7, with 12 nucleotides matching TRBD2. The CDR3 spans 15 residues. Germline CDR1 LGHDT, CDR2 YNNKEL (reference sequence). The ends lost 4 bases at V and 1 base at J; junction bases unmatched: 2. In DNA form, the CDR3 reads TGTGCCAGCAGCCGACTAGCGGGGGCTTCCTACGAGCAGTACTTC. This gives the protein CASSRLAGASYEQYF.

The V and J genes are TRBV9 and TRBJ2-1; TRBD2 aligns across 13 bases. This CDR3 contains 16 residues. J was trimmed by 5 bases and V by 4 bases; bases with no gene match: 6. The germline gives CDR1 SGDLS, CDR2 YYNGEE. CDR3 DNA: TGTGCCAGCAGCCATAGAGGACTAGCGGGAGACAATGAGCAGTTCTTC. Amino acid sequence: CASSHRGLAGDNEQFF.

V and J are TRBV23-1 and TRBJ2-1; 7 positions match TRBD1. TRBV23-1 has ORF status, its function being uncertain. The CDR3 is 11 amino acids. After removal of 8 bases from V and 14 bases from J, the junction contained 9 bases not matched to a gene. The CDR3 coding sequence is TGCGCCAGCCCCCCCGGACAGGTAGAGTTCTTC. It codes for CASPPGQVEFF.

J is TRBJ1-2 and V is TRBV27; D may be TRBD1 (6 bases). The germline CDR1 and CDR2 sequences are MNHEY and SMNVEV (reference sequence). This CDR3 contains 15 residues. Deletions cut 4 bases from V and 7 bases from J, with 19 bases between. CDR3 sequence (DNA): TGTGCCAGCAGTTCACGACAGGTGCCCCTCGGTGGCTACACCTTC. Translating gives CASSSRQVPLGGYTF.

This sequence joins TRBV4-1 and TRBJ2-7; 8 bases fit TRBD2. The V gene's germline CDR1 is MGHRA and CDR2 YSYEKL. The CDR3 length is 13 residues. Trimming took 4 bases from V and 6 from J; bases not matched to a gene: 5. The DNA for the CDR3 is TGCGCCAGCAGCCGCAGCGGGAGTGGCGAGCAGTACTTC. Protein: CASSRSGSGEQYF.

This clone was picked up a small number of times. V usage is TRBV7-2 and J usage is TRBJ2-5, with D possibly matching TRBD2 (5 bases). This CDR3 contains 14 residues. V lost 3 bases to trimming and J lost 7 bases, with 15 bases between them. CDR1 is SGHTA and CDR2 is FQGNSA in the germline V gene. CDR3 residues: CASSFYIRSGTQYF. The DNA of the CDR3 is TGTGCCAGCAGCTTTTATATCCGAAGCGGGACCCAGTACTTC. The variable domain in full, completed from reference TRBV7-2 and TRBJ2-5, reads GAGVSQSPSNKVTEKGKDVELRCDPISGHTALYWYRQSLGQGLEFLIYFQGNSAPDKSGLPSDRFSAERTGGSVSTLTIQRTQQEDSAVYLCASSFYIRSGTQYFGPGTRLLVL.

The V call is TRBV6-5, the J call TRBJ1-3; 9 nucleotides line up with TRBD1. The germline CDR1 and CDR2 sequences are MNHEY and SVGAGI. The CDR3 sequence is 16 residues long. V trimming: 4 bases; J trimming: 4 bases; junction bases outside the gene matches: 8. In DNA form, the CDR3 reads TGTGCCAGCAGTTCAAATTGGGACAGGGCAGGAAACACCATATATTTT. Residues: CASSSNWDRAGNTIYF.

The chain is built from TRBV3-1 (or the pseudogene TRBV3-2) and TRBJ2-7; a weak D match, TRBD1 (5 bases). The germline gives CDR1 LGHDT, CDR2 YNNKEL (reference sequence). V was cut by 4 bases and J by 4 bases, with 17 bases left in between. This CDR3 spans 15 amino acids. The CDR3 DNA follows: TGTGCCAGCAGCCTTAGGACACCCCCCCCTTACGAGCAGTACTTC. Translating it yields CASSLRTPPPYEQYF.

The chain links TRBV2 to TRBJ2-1; TRBD2 is a possible D gene (6 bases). V was clipped by 5 bases and J by 8 bases, with 7 bases between them. CDR1 and CDR2 (germline): SNHLY, FYNNEI. The CDR3 is 11 amino acids. The CDR3 here is CASSWRDEQFF. CDR3 DNA: TGTGCCAGCAGTTGGAGGGATGAGCAGTTCTTC.

CDR3 coding DNA: TGTGCCAGCAGCTTATCAGGGGGCAAGGGTCAGCCCCAGCATTTT. This codes for CASSLSGGKGQPQHF. The genes are TRBV7-2 and TRBJ1-5; 8 bases are a match to TRBD1. V lost 2 bases to trimming and J lost 6 bases; unmatched junction nucleotides: 6. Germline V lookup: CDR1 SGHTA, CDR2 FQGNSA. There are 15 residues in the CDR3.

The genes are TRBV5-1 and TRBJ1-6, with unresolved D. Per germline, CDR1 SGHRS and CDR2 YFSETQ. The germline V and J ends were trimmed by 4 bases and 10 bases, with 15 bases remaining between them. The CDR3 runs 14 residues. CDR3 nucleotide sequence: TGCGCCAGCAGCCCTGAGGGTCCCGGGTCACCCCTCCACTTT. Its protein is CASSPEGPGSPLHF.

The CDR3, as DNA: TGTGCCAGCATAGAACTCGGGACAGGGTATGGCTACACCTTC. It translates to CASIELGTGYGYTF. V and J are TRBV6-5 and TRBJ1-2; 9 nucleotides match TRBD1. The CDR3 has 14 amino acids. The junction had 8 bases not matched to a gene; V was cut back by 7 bases and J by 5 bases. The V gene's germline CDR1 is MNHEY and CDR2 SVGAGI.